Below, 28 T cell receptor beta chains from the same sample are listed, as sequenced in a study of regulatory T cells in long-lasting Graves disease. Libraries of TCR beta came from iRepertoire HTBI primers plus Arm-PCR of CDR3 regions. TCRdb re-called the multiplex PCR reads with MiXCR, one entry per CDR3 protein. The repertoire includes 420,000 or so distinct CDR3 sequences, less than 25% of them detected once, and about 27% sits in the top ten. The time point here: persistent/refractory GD, antithyroid drugs over 5 years with positive TRAb. Extracted RNA from PBMCs served as the source of the TCR library. The source was peripheral blood mononuclear cells (PBMCs), collected when the disease was refractory, from a patient treated with antithyroid drugs. These receptors all stem from a female donor with Graves disease.

This clonotype showed up many times. This chain uses TRBV28 with TRBJ1-4, with a possible D match to TRBD1 (5 bases). Per germline, CDR1 MDHEN and CDR2 SYDVKM. V shed 6 bases and J shed 8 bases, with 16 bases lying between them. This CDR3 contains 14 residues. CDR3 coding DNA: TGTGCCAGCAGGAGCGGGACGGTCGACGAAAAACTGTTTTTT. Translating it yields CASRSGTVDEKLFF.

This clonotype was detected only once. The chain is built from TRBV5-6 and TRBJ2-2, with a possible D match to TRBD2 (5 bases). V dropped 4 bases and J dropped 4 bases, with 17 bases sitting between them. The CDR3 consists of 16 residues. CDR1 is SGHDT and CDR2 is YYEEEE in the germline V gene. CDR3 residues: CASSRREQDPTGELFF. CDR3 sequence (DNA): TGTGCCAGCAGCCGTCGGGAACAAGACCCCACCGGGGAGCTGTTTTTT.

This clonotype was seen more than once but under ten times. The rearrangement uses TRBV3-1 and TRBJ2-6; 12 bases map to TRBD1. Trimming removed 6 bases from V and 12 bases from J; junction bases left unmatched: 3. The CDR3 contains 13 residues. The V gene's germline CDR1 is LGHDT and CDR2 YNNKEL (reference sequence). The CDR3 sequence is CASSQGQGAVLTF. The DNA for the CDR3 is TGTGCCAGCAGTCAGGGACAGGGGGCCGTCCTGACTTTC.

V usage is TRBV25-1 and J usage is TRBJ1-3, with D possibly being TRBD1 (5 bases). V lost 3 bases and J lost 11, with 17 bases in between. Germline V gives CDR1 MGHDK, CDR2 SYGVNS. This CDR3 is 14 amino acids long. DNA of the CDR3: TGTGCCAGCAGTGACCGGGACCCCGGTTCCTCCATATATTTT. Its protein is CASSDRDPGSSIYF.

In this sample, this clonotype turned up many times. CDR3 in amino acids: CSARDPSQTGYTF. For the CDR3, the DNA is TGCAGTGCTAGAGATCCCTCTCAAACCGGCTACACCTTC. The chain recombines TRBV20-1 with TRBJ1-2; D is unresolved. Trimming shortened V by 0 bases and J by 8 bases, and 13 bases separated the two germline ends. This CDR3 spans 13 amino acids. Germline V gives CDR1 DFQATT, CDR2 SNEGSKA (reference sequence).

In this sample, this clonotype turned up a few times. The J gene is TRBJ1-1, the V gene TRBV2, with D perhaps matching TRBD1 (5 bases). The germline V and J ends were trimmed by 7 bases and 2 bases, with 17 bases remaining between them. The germline V gene has CDR1 SNHLY and CDR2 FYNNEI. This CDR3 is 15 amino acids long. Written as DNA, the CDR3 is TGTGCCAGCAAAGAGAGGCAGGGTGTCAACACTGAAGCTTTCTTT. It encodes CASKERQGVNTEAFF.

There are many counts of this clonotype. The rearrangement joins TRBV2 to TRBJ1-3; 8 bases are a match to TRBD1. This CDR3 comprises 16 residues. Looked up from germline, CDR1 is SNHLY and CDR2 is FYNNEI. With V trimmed by 3 bases and J by 1 base, 5 bases remained unmatched. This CDR3 reads CASSDGQGSSGNTIYF. The CDR3, as DNA: TGTGCCAGCAGTGACGGACAGGGAAGTTCTGGAAACACCATATATTTT.

This clonotype was observed many times. The rearrangement uses TRBV5-1 and TRBJ1-1; no reliable D call. Germline V lookup: CDR1 SGHRS, CDR2 YFSETQ. Trimming stripped 0 bases from V and 5 bases from J, with 11 bases between. This CDR3 comprises 14 residues. The DNA of the CDR3 is TGCGCCAGCAGCTTGGGGGCAGGCAGGACTGAAGCTTTCTTT. This sequence encodes CASSLGAGRTEAFF.

The rearrangement joins TRBV30 to TRBJ1-5; the D gene is possibly TRBD1 (6 bases). The length of the CDR3 is 13 residues. Germline V CDR1 and CDR2: GTSNPN, SVGIG (reference sequence). The V end was cut by 3 bases, the J end by 4 bases, with 10 bases between. The CDR3 coding sequence is TGTGCCTGGAGAAGTACAGGGAATCAGCCCCAGCATTTT. The encoded protein is CAWRSTGNQPQHF.

This rearrangement joins TRBV5-1 to TRBJ1-6; 7 bases fit TRBD1. Germline CDR1 and CDR2: SGHRS and YFSETQ. The CDR3 consists of 14 residues. The trim removed 0 bases at V and 8 bases at J, leaving 2 bases unmatched. CDR3 DNA: TGCGCCAGCAGCTTGGATGGGACAGATTCACCCCTCCACTTT. It translates to CASSLDGTDSPLHF.

This clonotype was observed a few times. The V gene is TRBV9, the J gene TRBJ1-2; a possible D gene is TRBD1 (5 bases). Germline values: CDR1 SGDLS, CDR2 YYNGEE. The CDR3 is 14 residues long. V shed 3 bases and J shed 8 bases, with 17 bases lying between them. The CDR3 is CASSAGTVEGGYTF. The CDR3 bases are TGTGCCAGCAGCGCAGGGACGGTCGAGGGCGGCTACACCTTC.

This clonotype has more than one count but fewer than ten. The chain joins TRBV5-6 to TRBJ2-5; possible D gene TRBD1, 6 bases. V was pared by 2 bases and J by 2 bases, with 13 bases between. CDR3 length: 15 residues. From germline, CDR1 is SGHDT and CDR2 YYEEEE. The CDR3 DNA reads TGTGCCAGCAGCTTTGACCGGACAGAGCAAGAGACCCAGTACTTC. Translation gives CASSFDRTEQETQYF.

This clonotype came up many times. The V call is TRBV12-3 or TRBV12-4, the J call TRBJ1-4; possibly TRBD1 for D (5 bases). V lost 6 bases and J 0 bases, leaving 23 bases between the germline ends. This CDR3 has 19 amino acids. CDR3 sequence reads: CASRDRGFGQGATNEKLFF. The CDR3, as DNA: TGTGCCAGCAGGGACCGGGGTTTTGGGCAAGGGGCAACTAATGAAAAACTGTTTTTT.

The chain links TRBV3-1 to TRBJ2-7, with 8 bases matching TRBD2. In germline, CDR1 is LGHDT, CDR2 YNNKEL (reference sequence). There are 15 residues in the CDR3. Losses at the gene ends were 4 bases for V and 5 bases for J; bases not matched to a gene: 10. The CDR3 nucleotides are TGTGCCAGCAGCCTCAGCGCCGGGACTAGTAACGAGCAGTACTTC. Translating gives CASSLSAGTSNEQYF.

V usage is TRBV29-1 and J usage is TRBJ2-2; perhaps TRBD1 as D (5 bases). There are 14 residues in the CDR3. CDR1 is SQVTM and CDR2 is ANQGSEA in the germline V gene. The V and J ends lost 4 bases and 1 base respectively, with 10 bases between them. Here the CDR3 reads CSVVARENTGELFF. CDR3 bases: TGCAGCGTTGTAGCCAGGGAGAACACCGGGGAGCTGTTTTTT.

In this sample, this clonotype turned up many times. The J gene is TRBJ2-5, the V gene TRBV9; the D gene is possibly TRBD2 (6 bases). Germline V gives CDR1 SGDLS, CDR2 YYNGEE. The CDR3 consists of 13 residues. Trimming removed 2 bases from V and 5 bases from J, with 10 bases in between. CDR3 sequence: CASSVGGVETQYF. DNA of the CDR3: TGTGCCAGCAGCGTGGGGGGTGTTGAGACCCAGTACTTC.

The CDR3 protein is CASSSDAQAGGYTF. The CDR3 DNA reads as TGCGCCAGCAGCTCGGACGCCCAAGCAGGAGGCTACACCTTC. The chain is built from TRBV5-1 and TRBJ1-2; D gene ambiguous. This CDR3 spans 14 amino acids. Germline CDR1 reads SGHRS; CDR2 reads YFSETQ. The ends were cut back, 3 bases at V and 8 bases at J, with 17 bases in the middle.

The chain is built from TRBV12-3 or TRBV12-4 and TRBJ2-2; 8 nucleotides line up with TRBD2. The CDR3 length is 16 residues. Trimming at V came to 6 bases and at J to 9 bases, leaving 15 bases not matched to a gene. CDR3 sequence (DNA): TGTGCCAGCAGGCTAACTAGCGGCCTAATTATCCGGGAGCTGTTTTTT. This sequence encodes CASRLTSGLIIRELFF.

The sample holds a few counts of this clonotype. This chain connects TRBV12-3 or TRBV12-4 to TRBJ1-1, with a weak D call TRBD1 (6 bases). The length of the CDR3 is 13 residues. V was cut by 3 bases and J by 3 bases, with 8 bases left in between. The CDR3 region has the DNA TGTGCCAGCAGTTTGGGGGCCTACACTGAAGCTTTCTTT. This gives the protein CASSLGAYTEAFF.

The V call is TRBV7-8, the J call TRBJ1-4, with D uncertain. The CDR3 sequence is 15 residues long. Trimming took 3 bases from V and 4 from J, leaving 12 bases between them. The germline V gene has CDR1 SGHVS and CDR2 FQNEAQ. Written as DNA, the CDR3 is TGTGCCAGCAGCTTCGGCAGGCAACTTAATGAAAAACTGTTTTTT. Translated: CASSFGRQLNEKLFF. Looking up the rest from reference TRBV7-8 and TRBJ1-4 gives the full variable domain: GAGVSQSPRYKVAKRGQDVALRCDPISGHVSLFWYQQALGQGPEFLTYFQNEAQLDKSGLPSDRFFAERPEGSVSTLKIQRTQQEDSAVYLCASSFGRQLNEKLFFGSGTQLSVL.

The V and J genes are TRBV28 and TRBJ1-2; 12 bases are shared with TRBD1. J was trimmed by 4 bases and V by 3 bases; bases with no gene match: 6. Germline loops: CDR1 MDHEN, CDR2 SYDVKM. The CDR3 is made up of 16 amino acids. The CDR3, as DNA: TGTGCCAGCAGTTTGGGGACAGGGGGCGGCATCTATGGCTACACCTTC. Residues: CASSLGTGGGIYGYTF.

At least ten counts were recorded for this clonotype. V usage is TRBV6-2 or TRBV6-3 and J usage is TRBJ1-1; D is undetermined. The germline V gene has CDR1 MNHEY and CDR2 SVGEGT. This CDR3 has 12 residues. Trimming left V 2 bases short and J 7 bases short, with 8 bases between. Written as DNA, the CDR3 is TGTGCCAGCAGTTACGTTACAGTTGAAGCTTTCTTT. Its protein product is CASSYVTVEAFF.

CDR3 DNA: TGTGCCAGCAGTTACGGTTCCTCCTGGAACACCGGGGAGCTGTTTTTT. Translated, it gives CASSYGSSWNTGELFF. The chain carries TRBV6-2 or TRBV6-3 and TRBJ2-2; no reliable D call. Deletions cut 2 bases from V and 1 base from J, with 11 bases between. Germline V lookup: CDR1 MNHEY, CDR2 SVGEGT. This CDR3 is 16 amino acids long.

This clonotype was seen at least ten times. The chain couples TRBV5-1 to TRBJ2-7, with D perhaps TRBD1 (5 bases). The CDR3 sequence is 14 residues long. Looked up from germline, CDR1 is SGHRS and CDR2 is YFSETQ. V lost 0 bases and J 7 bases, leaving 14 bases between the germline ends. CDR3 loop: CASSLAPGPWEQYF. The CDR3 region has the DNA TGCGCCAGCAGCTTGGCCCCAGGGCCGTGGGAGCAGTACTTC.

The sample holds a few counts of this clonotype. CDR3 nucleotide sequence: TGTGCCAGCAGTTACGACGGGACCTACGAGCAGTACTTC. Protein: CASSYDGTYEQYF. The chain couples TRBV6-5 to TRBJ2-7; D perhaps matches TRBD2 (5 bases). CDR1 and CDR2 from the germline V gene are MNHEY and SVGAGI. The CDR3 contains 13 residues. V was trimmed by 2 bases and J by 2 bases, leaving 7 bases between them.

The chain recombines TRBV7-9 with TRBJ2-3; 7 bases match TRBD1. V shed 5 bases and J 2 bases; nucleotides not matched to a gene: 7. CDR3 length equals 15 residues. CDR1 is SEHNR and CDR2 is FQNEAQ in the germline V gene (reference sequence). For the CDR3, the DNA is TGTGCCAGCAGCCCACAGGGGTTGAACACAGATACGCAGTATTTT. Its translation is CASSPQGLNTDTQYF.

With respect to this clonotype: Relative to the germline gene, one junction end is altered; a read error may explain this. The chain has TRBV20-1 and TRBJ2-5; TRBD2 matches at 8 bases. The CDR3 spans 15 residues. The germline CDR1 and CDR2 sequences are DFQATT and SNEGSKA (reference sequence). DNA of the CDR3: TGCAGTGCTGGAGACGGGGCTAGCGGGCAAGAGACCCAGTACTTC. This translates into CSAGDGASGQETQYF.

This clonotype was detected many times. The chain recombines TRBV7-9 with TRBJ1-4; a possible D gene is TRBD1 (6 bases). This CDR3 has 14 amino acids. Trimming took 4 bases from V and 4 from J, leaving 10 bases between them. From germline, CDR1 is SEHNR and CDR2 FQNEAQ (reference sequence). CDR3 nucleotides: TGTGCCAGCAGCTCAGACAGGCTTAATGAAAAACTGTTTTTT. The encoded protein is CASSSDRLNEKLFF.